This T cell receptor (beta chain) was sequenced during a study of T cells in Graves' hyperthyroidism and ophthalmopathy. V lost 3 bases, J lost 1 base, and 8 bases stayed unmatched. The CDR3 extends over 18 amino acids. Germline CDR1 DFQATT, CDR2 SNEGSKA (reference sequence). Hyperthyroidism of Graves' type that showed no ophthalmopathy progression within 18 months was stable. Patients aged 18 to 65 had newly diagnosed hyperthyroidism of under 2 months' duration. Extraction of PBMCs used more than 8.5 ml of fresh peripheral blood. What was amplified from RNA transcripts were TCR beta CDR3 regions. A set of HTBI primers served as the primers for a first-round RT-PCR of the TCR CDR3. TCRdb analysed the multiplex PCR reads with MiXCR anew, one entry per CDR3 protein. Found here are around 200,000 distinct CDR3 sequences, approximately 16% of them singletons; the top ten hold approximately 40%. The table lists this clonotype with many counts.

The receptor's source is a man between 40 and 49 years old with Graves' hyperthyroidism. The chain couples TRBV20-1 to TRBJ2-3, with 15 bases aligning to TRBD2. The sample consisted of blood. CDR3 sequence (DNA): TGCAGTGCTAGTTGGGGGACTAGCGGGGGGTTAGGCACAGATACGCAGTATTTT. It codes for CSASWGTSGGLGTDTQYF.